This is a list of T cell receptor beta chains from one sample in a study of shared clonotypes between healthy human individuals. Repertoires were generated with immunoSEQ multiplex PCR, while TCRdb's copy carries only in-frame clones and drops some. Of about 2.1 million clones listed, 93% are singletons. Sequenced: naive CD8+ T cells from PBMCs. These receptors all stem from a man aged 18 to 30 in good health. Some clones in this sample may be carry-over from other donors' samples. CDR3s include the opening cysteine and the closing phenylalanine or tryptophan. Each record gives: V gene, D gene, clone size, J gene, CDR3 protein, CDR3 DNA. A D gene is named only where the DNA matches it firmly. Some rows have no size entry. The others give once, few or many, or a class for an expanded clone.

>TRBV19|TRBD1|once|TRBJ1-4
CASSTRGPDEKLFF
TGTGCCAGTAGTACGAGGGGGCCAGATGAAAAACTGTTTTTT
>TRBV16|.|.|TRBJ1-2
CASSPRWYGYTF
TGTGCCAGCAGCCCCCGGTGGTATGGCTACACCTTC
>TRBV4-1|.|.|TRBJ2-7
CASSDRTVTYEQYF
TGCGCCAGCAGCGATAGGACAGTTACCTACGAGCAGTACTTC
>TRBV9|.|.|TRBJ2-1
CASSAGASVNNEQFF
TGTGCCAGCAGCGCCGGGGCTAGCGTTAACAATGAGCAGTTCTTC
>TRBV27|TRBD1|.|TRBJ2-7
CASRIESYGTGVYEQYF
TGTGCCAGCCGAATCGAGTCGTACGGGACAGGGGTCTACGAGCAGTACTTC
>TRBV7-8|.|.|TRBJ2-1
CASSLIAIRYNEQFF
TGTGCCAGCAGCTTGATCGCCATCCGATACAATGAGCAGTTCTTC
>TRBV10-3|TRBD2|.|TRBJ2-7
CAISELAVSSYEQYF
TGTGCCATCAGTGAGCTAGCGGTGAGCTCCTACGAGCAGTACTTC
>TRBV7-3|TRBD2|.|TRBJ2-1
CASSEKPGGRYNEQFF
TGTGCCAGCAGCGAAAAACCGGGAGGGCGATACAATGAGCAGTTCTTC
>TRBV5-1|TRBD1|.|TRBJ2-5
CASSFRGQRQETQYF
TGCGCCAGCAGCTTTAGGGGACAGCGCCAAGAGACCCAGTACTTC
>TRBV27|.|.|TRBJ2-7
CASSLAPGLSYEQYF
TGTGCCAGCAGTTTAGCTCCGGGACTCTCCTACGAGCAGTACTTC
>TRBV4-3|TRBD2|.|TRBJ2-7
CASSQDVSGRAPFSEQYF
TGCGCCAGCAGCCAAGATGTTAGCGGGAGGGCGCCGTTTTCCGAGCAGTACTTC
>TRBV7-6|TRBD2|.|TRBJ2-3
CASSKGLAGGTDTQYF
TGTGCCAGCAGCAAGGGACTAGCGGGGGGCACAGATACGCAGTATTTT
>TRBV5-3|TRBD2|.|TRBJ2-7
CARKYTTSTSGNEQYF
TGTGCCAGAAAGTATACCACTAGCACTAGCGGCAATGAGCAGTACTTC
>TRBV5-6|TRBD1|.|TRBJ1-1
CASSYGPDRVETEAFF
TGTGCCAGCAGCTATGGGCCCGACAGGGTTGAGACTGAAGCTTTCTTT
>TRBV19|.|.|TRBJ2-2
CASSPTSWGGELFF
TGTGCCAGTAGCCCTACTAGTTGGGGCGGGGAGCTGTTTTTT
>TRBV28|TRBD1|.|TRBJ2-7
CASSLIQGDYEQYF
TGTGCCAGCAGTTTGATACAGGGGGACTACGAGCAGTACTTC
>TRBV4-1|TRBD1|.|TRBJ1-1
CASSQTGQVARGRTEAFF
TGCGCCAGCAGCCAAACGGGACAGGTGGCTAGGGGAAGGACTGAAGCTTTCTTT
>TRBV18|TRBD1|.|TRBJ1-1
CASSGGTGGSLNTEAFF
TGTGCCAGCTCAGGAGGGACAGGGGGTTCGCTGAACACTGAAGCTTTCTTT
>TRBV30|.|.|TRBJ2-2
CACDGAGSRVELFF
TGTGCCTGCGACGGGGCCGGTTCGCGTGTGGAGCTGTTTTTT
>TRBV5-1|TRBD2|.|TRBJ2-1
CASSSLAGGLNEQFF
TGCGCCAGCAGCTCCTTAGCGGGAGGGCTCAATGAGCAGTTCTTC
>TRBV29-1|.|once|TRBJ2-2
CSVPVPYTRELFF
TGCAGCGTTCCGGTCCCATACACCAGGGAGCTGTTTTTT
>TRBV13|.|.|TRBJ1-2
CASSSGSNYGYTF
TGTGCCAGCAGCTCCGGGTCAAACTATGGCTACACCTTC
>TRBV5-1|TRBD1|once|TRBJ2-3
CASSWWGQGATDTQYF
TGCGCCAGCAGCTGGTGGGGACAGGGGGCCACAGATACGCAGTATTTT
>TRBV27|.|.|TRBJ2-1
CASSLWGPTREQFF
TGTGCCAGCAGTTTATGGGGACCTACTCGTGAGCAGTTCTTC
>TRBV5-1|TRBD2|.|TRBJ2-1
CASSPRLPSGSNEQFF
TGCGCCAGCAGCCCGCGTCTCCCTAGCGGATCCAATGAGCAGTTCTTC
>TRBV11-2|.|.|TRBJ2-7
CASSLGSGQIYEQYF
TGTGCCAGCAGCTTAGGATCGGGGCAAATCTACGAGCAGTACTTC
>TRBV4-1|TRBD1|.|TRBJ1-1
CASSQPSGGHPEAFF
TGCGCCAGCAGCCAACCGTCAGGGGGTCATCCTGAAGCTTTCTTT
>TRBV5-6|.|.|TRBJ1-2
CASSLGVPWGYTF
TGTGCCAGCAGCTTGGGGGTTCCGTGGGGCTACACCTTC
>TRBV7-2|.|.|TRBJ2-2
CASSLAPGPRNTGELFF
TGTGCCAGCAGCTTAGCTCCGGGACCACGCAACACCGGGGAGCTGTTTTTT
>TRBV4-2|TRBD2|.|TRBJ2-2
CASSSGTSGLNTGELFF
TGTGCCAGCAGCTCCGGGACTAGCGGGCTAAACACCGGGGAGCTGTTTTTT
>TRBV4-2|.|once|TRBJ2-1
CASSPILGGSNEQFF
TGTGCCAGCAGCCCGATACTAGGGGGGTCGAATGAGCAGTTCTTC
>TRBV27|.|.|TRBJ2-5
CASSLGGFTRETQYF
TGTGCCAGCAGTTTGGGGGGATTCACTAGGGAGACCCAGTACTTC
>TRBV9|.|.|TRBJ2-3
CASSVSPVGSTDTQYF
TGTGCCAGCAGCGTAAGCCCCGTTGGGTCCACAGATACGCAGTATTTT
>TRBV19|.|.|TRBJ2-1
CASSIWQHVDNEQFF
TGTGCCAGTAGTATATGGCAGCATGTGGACAATGAGCAGTTCTTC
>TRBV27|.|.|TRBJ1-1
CASSLRHPTMNTEAFF
TGTGCCAGCAGTTTACGACATCCAACCATGAACACTGAAGCTTTCTTT
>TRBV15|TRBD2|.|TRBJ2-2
CATSRAPRREGGTGELFF
TGTGCCACCAGCAGGGCCCCCCGGCGGGAGGGGGGCACCGGGGAGCTGTTTTTT
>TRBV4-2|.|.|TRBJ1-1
CASSPGTLNTEAFF
TGTGCCAGCAGCCCAGGGACCCTTAACACTGAAGCTTTCTTT
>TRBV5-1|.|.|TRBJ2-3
CASSLASVRSTDTQYF
TGCGCCAGCAGCTTGGCTAGCGTAAGAAGCACAGATACGCAGTATTTT
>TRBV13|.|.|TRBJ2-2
CASSLEMVQGELFF
TGTGCCAGCAGCTTAGAAATGGTTCAAGGGGAGCTGTTTTTT
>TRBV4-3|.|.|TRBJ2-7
CASSRWTDTLSYEQYF
TGCGCCAGCAGCCGATGGACAGATACCCTCTCCTACGAGCAGTACTTC
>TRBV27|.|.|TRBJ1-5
CASDTGFSNQPQHF
TGTGCCAGTGATACGGGATTTAGCAATCAGCCCCAGCATTTT
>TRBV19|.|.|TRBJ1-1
CASSNPRGVNTEAFF
TGTGCCAGCAGCAACCCCCGAGGAGTGAACACTGAAGCTTTCTTT
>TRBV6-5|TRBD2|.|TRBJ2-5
CASSYSETSGRNF
TGTGCCAGCAGTTACTCGGAGACTAGCGGGAGAAACTTC
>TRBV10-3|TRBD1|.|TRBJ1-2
CAISEVGQGNGYTF
TGTGCCATCAGTGAGGTGGGACAGGGAAATGGCTACACCTTC
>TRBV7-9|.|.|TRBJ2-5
CASSSVPLKKETQYF
TGTGCCAGCAGCTCCGTCCCCCTTAAGAAAGAGACCCAGTACTTC
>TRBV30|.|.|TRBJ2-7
CAWRATGNYEQYF
TGTGCCTGGAGAGCAACAGGGAACTACGAGCAGTACTTC
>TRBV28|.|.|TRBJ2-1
CASSFLSGGAHNEQFF
TGTGCCAGCAGTTTTCTGAGTGGCGGGGCCCACAATGAGCAGTTCTTC